The rows below give T cell receptor beta chains drawn from one sample of a study of T cells in narcolepsy. Produced via immunoSEQ multiplex PCR; TCRdb's table is partial and in-frame only. The sample gives approximately 9,400 clones, approximately 70% of which show up once; 20% to 25% is in the top ten. The sample comprised CD45RA- memory CD8+ T cells from PBMCs. All receptors derive from a human donor with narcolepsy. Each CDR3 is given with its conserved first and last residue. Each record gives: V gene, D gene, clone size, J gene, CDR3 protein, CDR3 DNA. D genes are given only for firm matches. Clone size is shown for a subset of rows, as once, few, many or a class of expanded clone.

V: TRBV30; D: TRBD2; size: few; J: TRBJ2-5; CDR3: CAWIPTSGSQETQYF; DNA: TGTGCCTGGATACCTACTAGCGGGAGCCAAGAGACCCAGTACTTC
V: TRBV19; D: .; size: .; J: TRBJ2-1; CDR3: CASSITGDGSYNEQFF; DNA: TGTGCCAGTAGTATAACGGGGGATGGCTCCTACAATGAGCAGTTCTTC
V: TRBV6-6; D: .; size: .; J: TRBJ2-7; CDR3: CASSYSLVGPQSEQYF; DNA: TGTGCCAGCAGTTACTCGCTCGTGGGACCCCAAAGCGAGCAGTACTTC
V: TRBV2; D: TRBD2; size: once; J: TRBJ2-1; CDR3: CASREPGLAPNEQFF; DNA: TGTGCCAGCAGGGAACCGGGACTAGCTCCTAATGAGCAGTTCTTC
V: TRBV28; D: TRBD2; size: .; J: TRBJ2-1; CDR3: CASRDLAGGYNEQFF; DNA: TGTGCCAGCAGGGATCTAGCGGGAGGGTACAATGAGCAGTTCTTC
V: TRBV4-1; D: .; size: .; J: TRBJ1-6; CDR3: CASSQDRGVGSPLHF; DNA: TGCGCCAGCAGCCAAGATCGCGGGGTTGGTTCACCCCTCCACTTT
V: TRBV21-1; D: .; size: .; J: TRBJ1-2; CDR3: CVGGKGGDYGYTF; DNA: TGTGTCGGAGGTAAGGGTGGCGACTATGGCTACACCTTC
V: TRBV7-3; D: .; size: .; J: TRBJ2-1; CDR3: CASSFFGGNEQFF; DNA: TGTGCCAGCAGCTTTTTTGGGGGCAATGAGCAGTTCTTC
V: TRBV4-3; D: .; size: .; J: TRBJ1-1; CDR3: CASSQEIGGTTEAFF; DNA: TGCGCCAGCAGCCAAGAAATCGGGGGCACCACTGAAGCTTTCTTT
V: TRBV19; D: .; size: .; J: TRBJ2-7; CDR3: CASSIGSLVSYEQYF; DNA: TGTGCCAGTAGTATAGGTAGTTTGGTCTCCTACGAGCAGTACTTC
V: TRBV29-1; D: .; size: .; J: TRBJ1-1; CDR3: CSVDVNTEAFF; DNA: TGCAGCGTTGATGTGAACACTGAAGCTTTCTTT
V: TRBV28; D: TRBD1; size: .; J: TRBJ1-5; CDR3: CASSFRQGKQPQHF; DNA: TGTGCCAGCAGTTTCCGACAGGGGAAACAGCCCCAGCATTTT
V: TRBV7-3; D: .; size: .; J: TRBJ1-6; CDR3: CASSFSYNSPLHF; DNA: TGTGCCAGCAGCTTCTCCTATAATTCACCCCTCCACTTT
V: TRBV5-1; D: .; size: .; J: TRBJ1-6; CDR3: CASSWGISSYNSPLHF; DNA: TGCGCCAGCAGCTGGGGCATCAGCTCCTATAATTCACCCCTCCACTTT
V: TRBV7-3; D: .; size: .; J: TRBJ2-2; CDR3: CASSRDNTGELFF; DNA: TGTGCCAGCAGCAGGGACAACACCGGGGAGCTGTTTTTT
V: TRBV7-3; D: .; size: .; J: TRBJ2-3; CDR3: CASSSDNSDTQYF; DNA: TGTGCCAGCAGCTCGGACAACTCAGATACGCAGTATTTT
V: TRBV5-1; D: .; size: .; J: TRBJ2-1; CDR3: CASSLAPPAVYNEQFF; DNA: TGCGCCAGCAGCCTCGCCCCCCCGGCGGTCTACAATGAGCAGTTCTTC
V: TRBV30; D: TRBD1; size: few; J: TRBJ2-7; CDR3: CAWSPGTGDYEQYF; DNA: TGTGCCTGGAGTCCCGGGACAGGGGACTACGAGCAGTACTTC
V: TRBV6-1; D: .; size: .; J: TRBJ1-2; CDR3: CASSQNYGYGYTF; DNA: TGTGCCAGCAGTCAAAATTACGGCTATGGCTACACCTTC
V: TRBV7-9; D: .; size: .; J: TRBJ2-7; CDR3: CASSLGLTGGHYEQYF; DNA: TGTGCCAGCAGCTTAGGCTTGACGGGCGGGCACTACGAGCAGTACTTC
V: TRBV15; D: TRBD1; size: few; J: TRBJ2-7; CDR3: CATSRAPPGQGANEQYF; DNA: TGTGCCACCAGCAGAGCCCCCCCGGGACAGGGGGCCAACGAGCAGTACTTC
V: TRBV21-1; D: .; size: once; J: TRBJ2-6; CDR3: CASSKGPQGTGANVLTF; DNA: TGTGCCAGCAGCAAAGGCCCTCAGGGTACTGGGGCCAACGTCCTGACTTTC
V: TRBV6-5; D: TRBD1; size: .; J: TRBJ1-1; CDR3: CASSLATGGDTEAFF; DNA: TGTGCCAGCAGCCTTGCTACAGGGGGGGACACTGAAGCTTTCTTT
V: TRBV6-1; D: TRBD1; size: .; J: TRBJ2-5; CDR3: CASLTGGGGETQYF; DNA: TGTGCCAGCTTGACAGGGGGCGGGGGAGAGACCCAGTACTTC
V: TRBV7-8; D: .; size: .; J: TRBJ2-1; CDR3: CASSLDRGDNEQFF; DNA: TGTGCCAGCAGCTTAGACCGAGGGGACAATGAGCAGTTCTTC
V: TRBV15; D: .; size: .; J: TRBJ1-1; CDR3: CATSLGAWDTEAFF; DNA: TGTGCCACCAGTTTGGGGGCCTGGGACACTGAAGCTTTCTTT
V: TRBV4-3; D: .; size: .; J: TRBJ2-2; CDR3: CASSQDGSDLNTGELFF; DNA: TGCGCCAGCAGCCAAGATGGTTCGGACTTGAACACCGGGGAGCTGTTTTTT
V: TRBV5-1; D: .; size: .; J: TRBJ2-3; CDR3: CASSPWGSTDTQYF; DNA: TGCGCCAGCAGCCCTTGGGGTAGCACAGATACGCAGTATTTT
V: TRBV30; D: TRBD2; size: .; J: TRBJ2-2; CDR3: CAWSSFAGVSGELFF; DNA: TGTGCCTGGTCCTCCTTCGCGGGAGTATCCGGGGAGCTGTTTTTT
V: TRBV11-2; D: TRBD1; size: .; J: TRBJ2-7; CDR3: CASSYLPGQIAYEQYF; DNA: TGTGCCAGCAGCTACTTACCGGGACAGATAGCCTACGAGCAGTACTTC
V: TRBV19; D: TRBD2; size: .; J: TRBJ2-3; CDR3: CARPKTPRDREEDFTDTQYF; DNA: TGTGCCAGGCCCAAAACCCCGCGAGACCGGGAGGAGGATTTCACAGATACGCAGTATTTT
V: TRBV29-1; D: .; size: .; J: TRBJ1-4; CDR3: CSVRSDEKLFF; DNA: TGCAGCGTGAGGTCAGATGAAAAACTGTTTTTT
V: TRBV6-5; D: .; size: few; J: TRBJ2-7; CDR3: CASSYSLRGEQYF; DNA: TGTGCCAGCAGTTATTCTCTTCGCGGGGAGCAGTACTTC
V: TRBV7-3; D: .; size: .; J: TRBJ2-1; CDR3: CASSDGVGTRGNEQFF; DNA: TGTGCCAGCAGCGATGGGGTGGGGACTCGGGGGAATGAGCAGTTCTTC
V: TRBV5-1; D: TRBD2; size: .; J: TRBJ2-5; CDR3: CASIQRPLAGTGPPKETQYF; DNA: TGCGCCAGCATCCAACGGCCACTAGCGGGTACTGGCCCTCCCAAAGAGACCCAGTACTTC
V: TRBV11-1; D: .; size: .; J: TRBJ1-1; CDR3: CASSLGQVEAFF; DNA: TGTGCCAGCAGCTTAGGACAGGTTGAAGCTTTCTTT
V: TRBV11-2; D: .; size: .; J: TRBJ2-3; CDR3: CASSRVGGTSTDTQYF; DNA: TGTGCCAGCAGCCGAGTGGGCGGGACTAGCACAGATACGCAGTATTTT
V: TRBV11-3; D: .; size: .; J: TRBJ2-3; CDR3: CASSLTVFGQSSTDTQYF; DNA: TGTGCCAGCAGCTTGACCGTATTTGGACAGTCTAGCACAGATACGCAGTATTTT
V: TRBV11-2; D: .; size: .; J: TRBJ2-5; CDR3: CASSLPGEKGWETQYF; DNA: TGTGCCAGCAGCCTCCCCGGAGAGAAGGGTTGGGAGACCCAGTACTTC
V: TRBV5-3; D: .; size: .; J: TRBJ2-7; CDR3: CARSVAPGPADEQYF; DNA: TGTGCCAGAAGCGTAGCCCCGGGACCAGCCGACGAGCAGTACTTC
V: TRBV28; D: TRBD1; size: .; J: TRBJ2-5; CDR3: CASRSTGPVETQYF; DNA: TGTGCCAGCAGGTCGACAGGGCCGGTGGAGACCCAGTACTTC
V: TRBV2; D: .; size: .; J: TRBJ2-3; CDR3: CASSEGRTSTDTQYF; DNA: TGTGCCAGCAGTGAAGGTCGAACCAGCACAGATACGCAGTATTTT
V: TRBV4-1; D: .; size: once; J: TRBJ1-1; CDR3: CASSQVSGLNTEAFF; DNA: TGCGCCAGCAGCCAAGTTAGTGGCTTGAACACTGAAGCTTTCTTT
V: TRBV4-1; D: .; size: .; J: TRBJ2-5; CDR3: CASSQVEGGQETQYF; DNA: TGCGCCAGCAGCCAAGTGGAGGGGGGTCAAGAGACCCAGTACTTC
V: TRBV6-5; D: .; size: .; J: TRBJ1-1; CDR3: CASSQFQWGNTEAFF; DNA: TGTGCCAGCAGCCAATTCCAATGGGGGAACACTGAAGCTTTCTTT
V: TRBV6-5; D: .; size: few; J: TRBJ2-7; CDR3: CASSLGPYYEQYF; DNA: TGTGCCAGCAGTTTGGGACCCTACTACGAGCAGTACTTC
V: TRBV19; D: .; size: .; J: TRBJ2-1; CDR3: CASSAARYNEQFF; DNA: TGTGCCAGTAGTGCAGCCCGGTACAATGAGCAGTTCTTC
V: TRBV6-5; D: .; size: once; J: TRBJ2-2; CDR3: CASALSANTGELFF; DNA: TGTGCCAGCGCCCTTTCGGCAAACACCGGGGAGCTGTTTTTT
V: TRBV4-3; D: .; size: .; J: TRBJ2-1; CDR3: CASSPGSSYNEQFF; DNA: TGCGCCAGCAGCCCAGGGTCCTCCTACAATGAGCAGTTCTTC
V: TRBV18; D: TRBD1; size: .; J: TRBJ2-7; CDR3: CASSPMDRANEQYF; DNA: TGTGCCAGCTCACCCATGGACAGGGCTAACGAGCAGTACTTC
V: TRBV4-1; D: .; size: few; J: TRBJ1-5; CDR3: CASSQDRGVGQPQHF; DNA: TGCGCCAGCAGCCAAGATCGAGGCGTTGGTCAGCCCCAGCATTTT
V: TRBV4-1; D: .; size: .; J: TRBJ2-7; CDR3: CASSQDSQGSYEQYF; DNA: TGCGCCAGCAGCCAAGATAGTCAGGGGTCCTACGAGCAGTACTTC
V: TRBV7-9; D: .; size: .; J: TRBJ1-2; CDR3: CASRPDGSLYGYTF; DNA: TGTGCCAGCAGACCTGATGGGTCTTTGTATGGCTACACCTTC
V: TRBV6-4; D: TRBD2; size: few; J: TRBJ2-2; CDR3: CASSDTGTSGTGELFF; DNA: TGTGCCAGCAGTGACACAGGGACTAGCGGGACCGGGGAGCTGTTTTTT
V: TRBV6-5; D: .; size: few; J: TRBJ2-1; CDR3: CASSLQAYNEQFF; DNA: TGTGCCAGCAGCCTACAAGCCTACAATGAGCAGTTCTTC